This T cell receptor (beta chain) is from a study of patients and donors after allogeneic stem cell transplantation. TCRdb called the RT-PCR reads again in MiXCR, with one record for every CDR3 protein. The sample gives fewer than 75,000 distinct CDR3 sequences, roughly 29% of which show up once; approximately 26% is in the top ten. V was trimmed by 0 bases and J by 7 bases, leaving 15 bases between them. Per germline, CDR1 SGHTA and CDR2 FQGNSA. The CDR3 extends over 15 amino acids. The receptor's source is a human donor who was either an allogeneic HSCT recipient or a stem cell or donor lymphocyte infusion donor (not recorded which). It is not recorded whose cells these are; they may come from a transplant donor. The sample was blood, either unsorted or a sorted T cell fraction (not recorded which). The rearrangement uses TRBV7-2 and TRBJ1-2, with TRBD1 as a possible D gene (5 bases). This CDR3 reads CASSLAPLAGSGYTF. The CDR3 coding sequence is TGTGCCAGCAGCTTAGCGCCGTTGGCAGGGAGTGGCTACACCTTC.